These T cell receptor beta chains were read from a single sample in a study of cytomegalovirus exposure and HLA in healthy donors. Some clones are missing from TCRdb's copy, which holds only in-frame ones; the method was immunoSEQ multiplex PCR. Among around 150,000 clones listed, approximately 85% were seen once. Sequencing was performed on PBMCs. The receptors were gathered from a man aged 18 to 29 in good health and CMV-seropositive. CDR3s include the opening cysteine and the closing phenylalanine or tryptophan. A D gene is named only where the DNA matches it firmly. Size values are once, few and many counts, or a class for expanded clones, and some rows have none.

d_call j_call clone_size v_call cdr3_nt cdr3_aa
. TRBJ2-3 . TRBV5-1 TGCGCCAGCAGCCCGACTATCACCACAGATACGCAGTATTTT CASSPTITTDTQYF
TRBD2 TRBJ2-4 . TRBV4-3 TGCGCCAGCAGCTCCCTAGTTGCGGGGGGGAACATTCAGTACTTC CASSSLVAGGNIQYF
TRBD1 TRBJ2-7 . TRBV30 TGTGCCTGTGCGATCTCGGGACAGGGCTACGAGCAGTACTTC CACAISGQGYEQYF
. TRBJ2-5 . TRBV9 TGTGCCAGCAGCGTGGGAGGCAGTGTCCAAGAGACCCAGTACTTC CASSVGGSVQETQYF
. TRBJ2-1 once TRBV27 TGTGCCAGCAGTTTATCGCGTCGGAATGAGCAGTTCTTC CASSLSRRNEQFF
TRBD2 TRBJ2-3 . TRBV12-5 TGTGCTAGTGGTTTGGTAGGGGCCTCACTAGCGGGGGGCGATGATACGCAGTATTTT CASGLVGASLAGGDDTQYF
TRBD2 TRBJ2-1 . TRBV10-1 TGCGCCAGCAGTGAGTCGACTCTAGCGGGGGACAATGAGCAGTTCTTC CASSESTLAGDNEQFF
. TRBJ1-1 . TRBV19 TGTGCCAGTAGTTTTAGGACAGCGAACACTGAAGCTTTCTTT CASSFRTANTEAFF
. TRBJ1-1 . TRBV7-6 TGTGCCAGCAGCTTAATCTCAGGGAACACTGAAGCTTTCTTT CASSLISGNTEAFF
TRBD1 TRBJ2-7 . TRBV15 TGTGCCACCAGCAGAGGTGGGACAGGGGACGAGCAGTACTTC CATSRGGTGDEQYF
TRBD2 TRBJ2-7 once TRBV6-5 TGTGCCAGCAGGGTAGCGGGGGCCCAATACGAGCAGTACTTC CASRVAGAQYEQYF
TRBD1 TRBJ1-4 . TRBV11-2 TGTGCCAGCAGCTCCCCGACAGGGTATGGCAGGATGGGCGAAAAACTGTTTTTT CASSSPTGYGRMGEKLFF
. TRBJ2-7 . TRBV30 TGTGCCTGGTCCCTAGCGATCTACGAGCAGTACTTC CAWSLAIYEQYF
TRBD2 TRBJ2-2 . TRBV27 TGTGCCAGCAGTCCGCTAGCGGGGCCCACCGGGGAGCTGTTTTTT CASSPLAGPTGELFF
. TRBJ2-5 . TRBV5-1 TGCGCCAGCAGCCTAACCGGGCGAGGGGAGACCCAGTACTTC CASSLTGRGETQYF
. TRBJ2-1 few TRBV4-3 TGCGCCAGCAGCCAGGCGCCTTGGGAGAATAATGAGCAGTTCTTC CASSQAPWENNEQFF
. TRBJ1-2 few TRBV6-6 TGTGCCAGCAGCCGAGGTGGGGGCGACTATGGCTACACCTTC CASSRGGGDYGYTF
TRBD2 TRBJ2-1 . TRBV29-1 TGCAGCGTTAAACCGGGACTAGCGGGGGGACGCTTCTCCAATGAGCAGTTCTTC CSVKPGLAGGRFSNEQFF
. TRBJ2-3 . TRBV6-5 TGTGCCAGCAGTTACTCGTCGAGCACAGATACGCAGTATTTT CASSYSSSTDTQYF
TRBD1 TRBJ1-5 . TRBV19 TGTGCCAGTAGTCCCCCCCCGGCCGGGACAGGGGGCGAGCAGGGTCAGCCCCAGCATTTT CASSPPPAGTGGEQGQPQHF
TRBD1 TRBJ2-1 . TRBV19 TGTGCCAGTAGTATAAGTGGGGACAGAGCTTACAATGAGCAGTTCTTC CASSISGDRAYNEQFF
. TRBJ1-3 . TRBV10-1 TGCGCCAGCAGTGGGGGGGTAGCTGGAAACACCATATATTTT CASSGGVAGNTIYF
. TRBJ2-1 . TRBV10-3 TGTGCCATCAACACACAGGGCGTTGAGCAGTTCTTC CAINTQGVEQFF
TRBD1 TRBJ2-7 once TRBV15 TGTGCCACCAGCAGCAGGACAGGGACCGAGCAGTACTTC CATSSRTGTEQYF
. TRBJ2-5 . TRBV7-9 TGTGCCAGCAGCTCAGAGGGACAAGAGACCCAGTACTTC CASSSEGQETQYF
TRBD2 TRBJ2-7 . TRBV7-2 TGTGCCAGCAGCTCTACTAGCGGGGGGACCTACGAGCAGTACTTC CASSSTSGGTYEQYF
. TRBJ2-7 . TRBV10-2 TGCGCCAGCAGTGAGACTAGCTTATCTCAGTACTTC CASSETSLSQYF
TRBD1 TRBJ2-3 . TRBV29-1 TGCAGCGTCGGACAGGGCTTCGGCACAGATACGCAGTATTTT CSVGQGFGTDTQYF
. TRBJ1-1 . TRBV29-1 TGCAGCGGAGATGACAGTCGTGGGGGGGGGTCGACTGAAGCTTTCTTT CSGDDSRGGGSTEAFF
TRBD1 TRBJ2-1 . TRBV23-1 TGCGCCAGCAGCCGCGACAGGGGAAAATACAATGAGCAGTTCTTC CASSRDRGKYNEQFF
. TRBJ2-1 . TRBV6-1 TGTGCCAGCAGTCAAGATATAGCGATAGCGAATGAGCAGTTCTTC CASSQDIAIANEQFF
TRBD1 TRBJ2-7 . TRBV9 TGTGCCAGCAGCGCCACCGGGACAGAGTCCAGCGAGCAGTACTTC CASSATGTESSEQYF
TRBD2 TRBJ2-5 . TRBV30 TGTGCCTGGGCTAGCGGGGGGAACCAAGAGACCCAGTACTTC CAWASGGNQETQYF
TRBD1 TRBJ2-7 . TRBV2 TGTGCCAGCAGTGAATGGGACAGGTTACACGAGCAGTACTTC CASSEWDRLHEQYF
. TRBJ2-7 . TRBV20-1 TGCAGTGCTCTAGTTTCCTACGAGCAGTACTTC CSALVSYEQYF
TRBD1 TRBJ2-5 . TRBV29-1 TGCAGCGTTCCCCCGACAGGGGAGACCCAGTACTTC CSVPPTGETQYF
. TRBJ1-1 . TRBV27 TGTGCCAGCAGTTTATGGGGCTTAAACACTGAAGCTTTCTTT CASSLWGLNTEAFF
. TRBJ1-5 . TRBV21-1 TGTGCCAGCAGCAAAGAAGGGCCACGGACCGGACAGTGGACCTTCAATCAGCCCCAGCATTTT CASSKEGPRTGQWTFNQPQHF
TRBD2 TRBJ2-5 once TRBV9 TGTGCCAGCAGCGTAGCTAGCGGGGGGGCCGGGGAGACCCAGTACTTC CASSVASGGAGETQYF
TRBD1 TRBJ1-6 few TRBV4-1 TGCGCCAGCAGCCAGATGGGACCGGGACAGTCGAATTCACCCCTCCACTTT CASSQMGPGQSNSPLHF